One T cell receptor (beta chain) is described in this entry. Its cognate antigen is unknown. This sample is part of a study of T cell repertoires in cytomegalovirus infection. Study-level information: Epitope selection comprised recently identified HLA-C-restricted CMV epitopes and well-studied HLA-B-restricted CMV epitopes. Public TCR beta signatures marked donors with CMV infection and the matching HLA.

V was trimmed by 7 bases and J by 5 bases, leaving 18 bases between them. Germline V CDR1 and CDR2: ENHRY, SYGVKD. This CDR3 has 14 amino acids. TCRdb analysed the reads with MiXCR anew, one entry per CDR3 protein. The sample includes some 900,000 distinct CDR3 sequences, 32% of them seen just once. Study results and limitations: Ex vivo responses were dominated by HLA-C-restricted CMV-specific TCR beta clonotypes.

The chain couples TRBV10-3 to TRBJ2-7; D tentatively reads TRBD1 or TRBD2 (5 bases each). This material consisted of cultured CD8+ T cells from PBMCs, taken from culture after CMV antigen stimulation. The sequence was obtained from a human donor in good health (CMV status not recorded). Some clones in this sample may be carry-over from other donors' samples. The CDR3 spells CAITATPGPHEQYF. As DNA, the CDR3 is TGTGCCATCACTGCGACCCCGGGGCCCCACGAGCAGTACTTC.